This TCR beta chain was identified during a study of shared clonotypes between healthy human individuals. Germline values: CDR1 SSHAT, CDR2 FNYEAQ (reference sequence). The CDR3 runs to 15 residues. The table came from immunoSEQ multiplex PCR; TCRdb's copy has only in-frame clones and leaves some out. The repertoire holds about 2 million clones, about 95% seen once, with roughly 1% in the top ten. This clone showed up just once. An end of the junction does not agree with germline; a read error may underlie this. Naive CD8 cells were CD45RO-negative, positively selected for CCR7, excluding terminally differentiated effector memory CD45RA+ cells.

What was sequenced was naive CD8+ T cells sorted from blood. The sequence was collected from a man aged 18 to 35 in good health. The rearrangement uses TRBV7-7 and TRBJ1-6; 8 positions agree with TRBD1. The CDR3 loop reads CASSLRDRRLAPLHF. In DNA, the CDR3 is TGTGCTAGCAGCTTAAGGGACAGGCGACTGGCTCCCCTCCACTTT.